This TCR beta chain comes out of a study of regulatory T cells in long-lasting Graves disease. Study-wide findings and caveats: TRBV28, TRBJ1-2 and TRBJ2-5 were segments that persistent disease favored. Sharing of public clonotypes was greater in persistent patients (roughly 2,600) than in new patients (around 880). Persistent Graves' patients had lower TCR diversity than newly diagnosed ones.

This clonotype was observed many times. The antigen is undetermined. TCR beta libraries were built with iRepertoire HTBI primers and Arm-PCR of CDR3 regions. MiXCR was run by TCRdb on the multiplex PCR reads, yielding one entry per CDR3 protein. The data show under 250,000 distinct CDR3 sequences, with approximately 18% seen just once and roughly 10% held by the top ten. Indicated time point: newly diagnosed GD, antithyroid drugs for less than 3 months. From PBMCs, RNA was extracted and then used to make the TCR library. The length of the CDR3 is 11 residues. Trimming cost V 8 bases and J 3 bases, with 7 bases left between them. Germline loops: CDR1 SNHLY, CDR2 FYNNEI. The sample was also reused in another study, on T cells in Graves' hyperthyroidism and ophthalmopathy. That source notes: Most thyroid clonotypes expanded above 0.001 were also detected in blood.

Source: peripheral blood mononuclear cells (PBMCs), taken at new diagnosis, from a patient treated with antithyroid drugs. This receptor was obtained from a woman in her twenties or thirties with Graves disease. The chain links TRBV2 to TRBJ1-2, with D uncertain. DNA of the CDR3: TGTGCCAGCCGACGGGACTATGGCTACACCTTC. It encodes CASRRDYGYTF.